This T cell receptor beta chain derives from a study of blood T cells in healthy people across ages. The second PCR ran about 6 to 12 cycles with a sample-barcoded 5' primer and J-beta primers. TCRdb ran MiXCR on the 5' RACE reads and lists one entry per CDR3 protein. This sample carries about 800,000 distinct CDR3 sequences, around 45% of them seen once, and the ten largest clones take roughly 20%. This clonotype was picked up a small number of times. There are 12 residues in the CDR3. CDR1 and CDR2 (germline): SQVTM, ANQGSEA. With 3 bases removed from V and 5 bases from J, the gap between germline ends came to 8 bases.

This receptor was identified in an elderly man in good health. The chain employs TRBV29-1 and TRBJ2-4; the D is unclear. Sequencing was carried out using blood. This chain's CDR3 is CSVDPGQNIQYF. CDR3 in DNA: TGCAGCGTTGACCCAGGCCAAAACATTCAGTACTTC. Using reference TRBV29-1 and TRBJ2-4 for the parts outside the CDR3, the full variable domain is SAVISQKPSRDICQRGTSLTIQCQVDSQVTMMFWYRQQPGQSLTLIATANQGSEATYESGFVIDKFPISRPNLTFSTLTVSNMSPEDSSIYLCSVDPGQNIQYFGAGTRLSVL.